The text below deals with one T cell receptor (beta chain). Some clones are missing from TCRdb's copy, which holds only in-frame ones; the method was immunoSEQ multiplex PCR. The data show more than 110,000 clones, roughly nine tenths seen once. CDR1 and CDR2 (germline): PRHDT, FYEKMQ (reference sequence). V was pared by 0 bases and J by 2 bases, with 13 bases between. The CDR3 spans 16 residues. The sample originates from a study of cytomegalovirus exposure and HLA in healthy donors. The source material was PBMCs. The chain carries TRBV13 and TRBJ2-5; TRBD1 is a possible D gene (6 bases). The clonotype comes from a man between 18 and 29 years old in good health and CMV-seronegative. The CDR3 coding sequence is TGTGCCAGCAGCTTAGGCCGAGGGGGAACGCAAGAGACCCAGTACTTC. Translation: CASSLGRGGTQETQYF.